A selection of T cell receptor beta chains follows, all from one sample in a study of blood T cell repertoires in COVID-19. This table comes from immunoSEQ multiplex PCR, and its TCRdb copy is limited to in-frame clones, with some not included. The data contain 150,000 to 200,000 clones, 80% to 85% of them singletons. Sequenced: peripheral blood. Receptor source: a human donor with acute or convalescent COVID-19. The donor label of this sample is uncertain. Both conserved end residues are part of each CDR3. A D gene is named only where the DNA matches it firmly. Clone size is not always given. Where it is, it says once, few, many or a class for expanded clones.

TRBD2	-	TRBJ2-7	TRBV14	CASSLSGRHISYEQYF	TGTGCCAGCAGCCTTAGCGGGAGACACATTTCCTACGAGCAGTACTTC
TRBD2	once	TRBJ2-7	TRBV10-3	CAISPSGAEGEQYF	TGTGCCATCAGCCCCAGCGGGGCAGAGGGCGAGCAGTACTTC
TRBD1	-	TRBJ1-5	TRBV4-1	CASSQDLRDSRNF	TGCGCCAGCAGCCAAGATCTCCGGGACAGCCGCAATTTT
-	-	TRBJ1-4	TRBV28	CASSLGGLGEKLFF	TGTGCCAGCAGTTTGGGGGGGCTAGGGGAAAAACTGTTTTTT
-	-	TRBJ1-5	TRBV19	CASSISRRGASNQPQHF	TGTGCCAGTAGTATTAGTCGCCGGGGGGCTAGCAATCAGCCCCAGCATTTT
TRBD1	once	TRBJ2-3	TRBV5-6	CASSLVGDRGIDTQYF	TGTGCCAGCAGCTTGGTCGGGGACAGGGGTATAGATACGCAGTATTTT
-	-	TRBJ2-1	TRBV21-1	CASSRREAVLKGEQFF	TGTGCCAGCAGCAGGCGGGAGGCTGTATTAAAGGGTGAGCAGTTCTTC
-	-	TRBJ2-1	TRBV4-1	CASSQPIRTDGQFF	TGCGCCAGCAGCCAACCGATAAGGACTGACGGGCAGTTCTTC
-	-	TRBJ2-5	TRBV18	CASSPPSSPGETQYF	TGTGCCAGCTCACCCCCCTCTAGCCCGGGAGAGACCCAGTACTTC
TRBD2	-	TRBJ2-3	TRBV7-2	CASSTLLAGGEYF	TGTGCCAGCAGCACCCTACTAGCGGGGGGGGAGTATTTT
-	-	TRBJ1-1	TRBV10-3	CAISVEGRRTEAFF	TGTGCCATCAGTGTAGAGGGGAGGAGGACTGAAGCTTTCTTT
-	-	TRBJ1-3	TRBV27	CASSPAPTGSTPYSGNTIYF	TGTGCCAGCAGTCCAGCCCCGACAGGCTCTACCCCTTACTCTGGAAACACCATATATTTT
-	once	TRBJ1-5	TRBV19	CASSAQQGWSNQPQHF	TGTGCCAGTAGTGCCCAACAGGGTTGGAGCAATCAGCCCCAGCATTTT
-	-	TRBJ2-1	TRBV28	CASSPPSGPGGYNEQFF	TGTGCCAGCAGTCCGCCCTCAGGGCCCGGAGGGTACAATGAGCAGTTCTTC
TRBD2	-	TRBJ2-7	TRBV5-5	CASSLGLAGPYEQYF	TGTGCCAGCAGCTTGGGCCTAGCGGGTCCCTACGAGCAGTACTTC
TRBD1	-	TRBJ2-3	TRBV30	CAWGKGAWEDTQYF	TGTGCCTGGGGGAAGGGGGCGTGGGAGGATACGCAGTATTTT
-	-	TRBJ1-4	TRBV5-1	CASSNEGGEKLFF	TGCGCCAGCAGCAACGAAGGAGGTGAAAAACTGTTTTTT
TRBD1	-	TRBJ1-2	TRBV7-8	CASSSGTGVSYGYTF	TGTGCCAGCAGCTCAGGGACAGGGGTGTCGTATGGCTACACCTTC
TRBD1	-	TRBJ2-5	TRBV15	CATSRGGTDQETQYF	TGTGCCACCAGCAGAGGTGGGACAGACCAAGAGACCCAGTACTTC
TRBD1	-	TRBJ1-6	TRBV5-1	CASSSVTGQGSPTLHF	TGCGCCAGCAGCTCCGTCACGGGACAGGGGTCCCCCACCCTCCACTTT
-	few	TRBJ1-2	TRBV18	CASSLAGSNYGYTF	TGTGCCAGCTCACTGGCAGGGTCCAACTATGGCTACACCTTC
-	-	TRBJ2-2	TRBV28	CASSPRRDNTGELFF	TGTGCCAGCAGCCCCCGGAGGGACAACACCGGGGAGCTGTTTTTT
TRBD1	-	TRBJ1-2	TRBV7-8	CASSLTGEHQGYTF	TGTGCCAGCAGCTTGACAGGGGAACATCAAGGCTACACCTTC
-	-	TRBJ1-4	TRBV28	CASSLLGEGLLFF	TGTGCCAGCAGTTTATTGGGGGAGGGGTTGCTGTTTTTT
-	few	TRBJ1-1	TRBV12-3/TRBV12-4	CASSLGGPTEAFF	TGTGCCAGCAGTTTAGGAGGCCCCACTGAAGCTTTCTTT
-	-	TRBJ2-1	TRBV3-1/TRBV3-2	CASSQTIGGRVNEQFF	TGTGCCAGCAGCCAGACGATCGGGGGGCGGGTCAATGAGCAGTTCTTC
-	-	TRBJ2-4	TRBV2	CASSPQTGLAKNIQYF	TGTGCCAGCAGTCCACAAACAGGGTTAGCCAAAAACATTCAGTACTTC
-	-	TRBJ1-2	TRBV10-3	CAISEEAYGYTF	TGTGCCATCAGTGAGGAAGCCTATGGCTACACCTTC
TRBD2	-	TRBJ2-1	TRBV4-1	CASSQPAGGRVEQFF	TGCGCCAGCAGCCAACCGGCGGGAGGGCGGGTTGAGCAGTTCTTC
TRBD2	-	TRBJ2-7	TRBV7-8	CASSFFRTSGSYEQYF	TGTGCCAGCAGTTTTTTCCGGACTAGCGGGAGCTACGAGCAGTACTTC
-	-	TRBJ1-1	TRBV27	CASSTDRNTEAFF	TGTGCCAGCAGTACAGACAGGAACACTGAAGCTTTCTTT
TRBD1	-	TRBJ1-2	TRBV5-1	CASSSTGEGYGYTF	TGCGCCAGCAGCTCGACAGGGGAGGGGTATGGCTACACCTTC
-	-	TRBJ1-1	TRBV7-9	CASSPGTSRAFF	TGTGCCAGCAGCCCCGGGACTTCTAGGGCTTTCTTT
-	-	TRBJ1-2	TRBV5-1	CASSGEAVHGYTF	TGCGCCAGCAGCGGGGAGGCGGTACATGGGTACACCTTC
-	-	TRBJ2-1	TRBV5-1	CASSLASSDEQFF	TGCGCCAGCAGCTTGGCCAGTTCCGATGAGCAGTTCTTC
-	-	TRBJ1-2	TRBV29-1	CSALVSREQHGYTF	TGCAGCGCTTTGGTGAGCAGGGAACAACATGGCTACACCTTC
-	-	TRBJ1-2	TRBV3-1/TRBV3-2	CASSQGYRTDYGYTF	TGTGCCAGCAGCCAAGGTTACAGGACGGACTATGGCTACACCTTC
-	-	TRBJ2-6	TRBV6-5	CASGPPGANVLTF	TGTGCCAGCGGCCCCCCTGGGGCCAACGTCCTGACTTTC
-	-	TRBJ1-5	TRBV30	CAWARGPNQPQHF	TGTGCCTGGGCCAGGGGACCCAATCAGCCCCAGCATTTT
TRBD2	once	TRBJ2-7	TRBV3-1/TRBV3-2	CASSAYTLGLSGRIKQYF	TGTGCCAGCAGCGCTTACACCCTGGGACTATCTGGGAGAATTAAGCAGTACTTC